This T cell receptor beta chain was observed in a study of blood T cell repertoires in COVID-19. Overall study: Italy, Spain and the United States were the sources of the convalescent and acute COVID-19 samples. PBMCs, B-cell-depleted T cells, or T cells provided the cDNA or gDNA that made up the material.

Trimming cost V 6 bases and J 8 bases, with 11 bases left between them. CDR3 size: 13 residues. From germline, CDR1 is MNHNY and CDR2 SVGAGI (reference sequence). Per the study methods: From reference gene primer amplification, estimates of nucleated cell counts were derived. Some clones are missing from TCRdb's copy, which holds only in-frame ones; the method was immunoSEQ multiplex PCR. The V and J calls and clone size were taken over from that table, and D and trimming were inferred from the DNA. In the table there are about 120,000 clones, 80% to 90% of which are singletons. This receptor was identified in a human donor with acute or convalescent COVID-19. The donor label of this sample is uncertain. The V and J genes are TRBV6-6 and TRBJ1-6, with D tentatively TRBD1 (6 bases). Input material: peripheral blood. The CDR3 nucleotides read TGTGCCAGCAGAGGACAGAGATATTCACCCCTCCACTTT. It yields the protein CASRGQRYSPLHF.